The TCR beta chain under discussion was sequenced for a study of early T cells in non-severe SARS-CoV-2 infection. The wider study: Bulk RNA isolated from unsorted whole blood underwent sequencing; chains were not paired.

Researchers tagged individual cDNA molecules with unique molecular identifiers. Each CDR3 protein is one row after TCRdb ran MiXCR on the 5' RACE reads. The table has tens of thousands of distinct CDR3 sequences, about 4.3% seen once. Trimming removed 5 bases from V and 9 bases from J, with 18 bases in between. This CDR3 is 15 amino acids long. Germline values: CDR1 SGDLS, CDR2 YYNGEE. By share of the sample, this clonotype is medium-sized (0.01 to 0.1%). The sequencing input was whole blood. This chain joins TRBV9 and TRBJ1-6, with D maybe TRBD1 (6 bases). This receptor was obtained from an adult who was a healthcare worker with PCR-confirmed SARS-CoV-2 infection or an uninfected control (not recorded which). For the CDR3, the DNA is TGTGCCAGCAGTGCTCCCGGACAGCCTACTTCACCCCTCCACTTT. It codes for CASSAPGQPTSPLHF.